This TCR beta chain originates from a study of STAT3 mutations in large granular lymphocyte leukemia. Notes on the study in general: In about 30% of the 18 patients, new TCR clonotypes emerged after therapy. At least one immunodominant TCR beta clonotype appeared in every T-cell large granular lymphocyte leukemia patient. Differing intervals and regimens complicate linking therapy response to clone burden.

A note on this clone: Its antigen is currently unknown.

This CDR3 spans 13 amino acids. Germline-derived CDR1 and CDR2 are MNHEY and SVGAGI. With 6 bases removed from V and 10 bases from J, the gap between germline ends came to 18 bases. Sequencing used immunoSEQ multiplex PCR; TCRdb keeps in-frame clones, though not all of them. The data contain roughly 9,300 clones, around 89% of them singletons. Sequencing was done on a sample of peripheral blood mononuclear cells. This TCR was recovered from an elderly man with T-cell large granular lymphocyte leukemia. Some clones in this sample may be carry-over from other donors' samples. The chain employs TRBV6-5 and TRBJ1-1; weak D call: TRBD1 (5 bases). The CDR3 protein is CASSPRGSEGAFF. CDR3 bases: TGTGCCAGCAGCCCCCGGGGGTCAGAAGGAGCTTTCTTT.